The present entry profiles one T cell receptor beta chain with its context. This clonotype was counted between two and nine times. There is no known antigen for this receptor. Base-call qualities are not available, and no considerably larger clone is one nucleotide away. The roughly 38 donors, aged about 6 to 95 years, were systemically healthy Caucasian individuals from Russia. Each donor gave approximately 9.4 milliliters of peripheral blood, drawn into EDTA-treated Vacutainer tubes. PBMCs were isolated by Ficoll-Paque density-gradient centrifugation, with at least 6.5 million obtained per sample. Total RNA was extracted from PBMCs with Trizol reagent, with at least 5.5 micrograms obtained per sample. Naive CD45RAhigh/CD27high T cell percentages were measured by flow cytometry on a PBMC aliquot from every donor. This sample is part of a study of blood T cells in healthy people across ages (dated by TCRdb to 2013 to 2016). For the study in its entirety: In model experiments, template switching captured roughly one uniquely barcoded TCR beta cDNA molecule for every two T cells. To avoid experimental bias, donors of different ages were spread randomly across the sequencing lanes. The donors were split into four age groups: young (average around 17 years), middle-aged (roughly 39), aged (roughly 60) and long-lived (under 85). Two additional independent replicas of 1 million unique cDNA reads from the same blood draw were analyzed for two donors (one aged 18 to 30 and one aged 80 or older). The study measured age-related changes in TCR beta repertoire diversity using deep sequencing normalized with unique cDNA molecular identifiers.

Study-wide conclusions, independent of this receptor: Total diversity estimates from one million sequenced T cells were considered lower bounds and underestimates. Compared with the aged group, more naive CD4+ T cells, fewer expanded clones and increased TCR diversity were shown by the long-lived group, suggesting age selection. A strong correlation was found between observed TCR beta diversity and the percentage of naive T cells measured by flow cytometry. As age increased, observed TCR beta diversity per million T cells dropped in a roughly linear way, and a significant reduction was already evident by age 40. Since profiling was done on bulk unsorted PBMCs, naive and antigen-experienced compartments could not be conclusively compared. Because the CMV infection status of the donors was unknown, age-related changes in expanded clonotypes may potentially have been confounded.

Library preparation was by 5' RACE. Sequencing instrument: Illumina HiSeq 2500. A second PCR of roughly 7 to 12 cycles was run with a J-beta primer mix and a sample-barcoded 5' primer. A template-switch 5' adaptor carrying 12 random nucleotides introduced a unique molecular identifier onto each TCR beta cDNA molecule. Each sample yielded at least 2.5 million CDR3-containing paired-end reads. First-strand cDNA synthesis was performed from all RNA using the Mint cDNA synthesis kit, with priming by a TRBC-specific oligonucleotide. Following uracil-DNA glycosylase treatment, a first 18-cycle PCR with universal primers M1SS and BC2_uni_R was performed on all cDNA. In the original analysis: For normalization, 1 million high-quality reads, each with a distinct molecular identifier, were randomly selected from each sample. Reads sharing molecular identifiers were discarded rather than binned into consensus sequences. MiTCR, run with a Q25 quality threshold and the strictest error-elimination algorithm, handled CDR3 identification, clonotype clustering and error correction. A nonparametric unseen species model with Euler transformation was used to estimate lower-bound total TCR beta diversity. TCRdb trimmed the raw reads at Q25, called clones with MiXCR and kept productive beta chains. For every CDR3 protein sequence, its rows merge into one entry that carries the most common genes and DNA. The V and J calls were determined by TCRdb, not by the authors. The sample table shows roughly 1.5 million distinct CDR3 sequences, and approximately 43% are seen once. The top ten constitute 4% of the sample.

Looking up the germline V gene yields CDR1 MGHRA and CDR2 YSYEKL. The CDR3 runs 15 residues from the cysteine to the phenylalanine. The sequence is cut down to CDR3 DNA, 45 bases in frame from base 1. V is pruned by 5 bases and J by 4 bases, leaving 6 bases of the junction without a gene match. The TCR comes from a woman between 18 and 30 years old in good health. Sequencing was performed on blood. Recombination connected TRBV4-1 to TRBJ2-3, and 10 junctional nucleotides match TRBD1. The CDR3 protein: CASSIRDRGADTQYF. The DNA reads as follows: TGCGCCAGCAGCATCCGGGACAGGGGTGCAGATACGCAGTATTTT.